The source of this T cell receptor beta chain is a study of CD8 T cells in ankylosing spondylitis. This CDR3 is 18 amino acids long. The germline CDR1 and CDR2 sequences are SGHKS and YYEKEE (reference sequence). V lost 3 bases, J lost 4 bases, and 23 bases lay in between. Points from the study as a whole: Matched ankylosing spondylitis synovial fluid reportedly contained a significantly enriched population of disease-linked clones. About 8 highly homologous variants formed a TCR beta motif that appeared characteristic of ankylosing spondylitis blood.

Quantitative 5'-RACE with molecular barcodes produced the TCR beta libraries. TCRdb used MiXCR to reprocess the 5' RACE reads, holding one entry per CDR3 protein. The repertoire holds about 240,000 distinct CDR3 sequences, about 10% seen once, with 5.5% to 8% in the top ten. The sample holds many counts of this clonotype. What it binds is unknown. The chain links TRBV5-5 to TRBJ2-1; D is possibly TRBD1 (6 bases). Sequencing was done on a sample of blood, either unsorted or a sorted T cell fraction (not recorded which). This receptor was identified in a male donor with ankylosing spondylitis or in good health (not recorded which). The CDR3 here is CASSSRPSYGQPYNEQFF. The DNA of the CDR3 is TGTGCCAGCAGCTCCAGACCCAGCTATGGACAGCCGTACAATGAGCAGTTCTTC.